One sample yielded the 12 T cell receptor beta chains listed below, sequenced in a study of cytomegalovirus exposure and HLA in healthy donors (dated by TCRdb to about 2017). Receptor libraries were prepared by the immunoSEQ multiplex PCR assay. For the multiplex PCR, a mixture combining 60 forward primers for TCR Vbeta segments and 13 reverse primers for TCR Jbeta segments was used. What TCRdb holds here is the immuneACCESS table cut down to in-frame rearrangements. Part of the clones is not present; checked against another copy, under half of the missing clones reflect an unresolved V gene, and the others are unexplained. The sample yields approximately 35,000 clones; roughly 67% were counted once. The ten largest clones take up roughly a tenth of the sample. Sequencing was done on a sample of PBMCs. The receptors originated from a man aged 35-49 years in good health and CMV-seropositive.

Worth noting for this clone: Other nucleotide sequences from this sample produce the same CDR3. This sequence joins TRBV2 and TRBJ2-7; a weak D match, TRBD2 (5 bases). The CDR3 is 15 amino acids. Trimming shortened V by 0 bases and J by 0 bases, and 9 bases separated the two germline ends. Germline assignment: CDR1 SNHLY and CDR2 FYNNEI. In DNA, the CDR3 is TGTGCCAGCAGTGAAGCGCCCGGGGTCTCCTACGAGCAGTACTTC. Its translation is CASSEAPGVSYEQYF.

CDR3 in DNA: TGTGCCAGCAGCCGAAGACTAGCGGGGAGCACAGATACGCAGTATTTT. It specifies CASSRRLAGSTDTQYF. The chain combines TRBV4-2 with TRBJ2-3; 11 positions agree with TRBD2. This CDR3 is 16 amino acids long. Germline V gives CDR1 LGHNA, CDR2 YNFKEQ. J gave up 0 bases and V 4 bases, and 3 bases lay outside the gene matches.

Points on this clone: Other DNA sequences within the sample encode an identical CDR3. The gene calls are TRBV6-4 and TRBJ2-3, with 8 bases identical to TRBD2. The germline V gene encodes CDR1 MRHNA and CDR2 SNTAGT. The CDR3 is 14 amino acids. Trimming cost V 3 bases and J 1 base; bases outside gene matches: 0. CDR3 region: CASSERGGTDTQYF. The CDR3 DNA sequence: TGTGCCAGCAGTGAGCGGGGGGGCACAGATACGCAGTATTTT.

The CDR3 here is CASSFRTSRTDTQYF. The CDR3 DNA sequence: TGTGCCAGCAGCTTCCGGACTAGCCGGACAGATACGCAGTATTTT. The chain has TRBV11-2 and TRBJ2-3; 8 positions agree with TRBD2. Germline V gene lookup returns CDR1 SGHAT and CDR2 FQNNGV. This CDR3 is built from 15 residues. After removal of 3 bases from V and 3 bases from J, the junction contained 5 bases not matched to a gene.

This chain connects TRBV4-1 to TRBJ1-4, with 10 nucleotides matching TRBD1. V gave up 5 bases and J gave up 1 base; unmatched junction bases: 16. This CDR3 has 20 amino acids. Looked up from germline, CDR1 is MGHRA and CDR2 is YSYEKL. The CDR3 DNA follows: TGCGCCAGCAGCACTCCCAACCCCCGACAGGGGGCCAGAACTAATGAAAAACTGTTTTTT. This encodes CASSTPNPRQGARTNEKLFF.

The rearrangement joins TRBV19 to TRBJ1-6, with 10 bases aligning to TRBD1. Trimming cost V 3 bases and J 6 bases; bases outside gene matches: 5. CDR1 LNHDA and CDR2 SQIVND come from the germline V gene (reference sequence). The CDR3 has 16 amino acids. CDR3 in amino acids: CASSIRRDRGNSPLHF. For the CDR3, the DNA is TGTGCCAGTAGTATTCGCCGGGACAGGGGTAATTCACCCCTCCACTTT.

The V gene is TRBV5-1, the J gene TRBJ2-3; D is perhaps TRBD2 (7 bases). Trimming removed 0 bases at V and 4 bases at J, with 9 bases between. Germline CDR1 SGHRS, CDR2 YFSETQ. The CDR3 is made up of 14 amino acids. The DNA of the CDR3 is TGCGCCAGCAGCTTGGGCGGGGGCCCAGATACGCAGTATTTT. This sequence encodes CASSLGGGPDTQYF.

The chain combines TRBV6-1 with TRBJ2-7; D is possibly TRBD2 (6 bases). Germline CDR1 MNHNS, CDR2 SASEGT. The CDR3 is made up of 13 amino acids. Trimming took 8 bases from V and 4 from J, leaving 15 bases between them. The CDR3 region has the DNA TGTGCCAGCGTGGCCGCGGCGGGATACGAGCAGTACTTC. It codes for CASVAAAGYEQYF.

This rearrangement joins TRBV19 to TRBJ1-5; D perhaps matches TRBD1 (5 bases). Trimming removed 10 bases from V and 2 bases from J, with 15 bases in between. The CDR3 has 14 amino acids. CDR1 and CDR2 from the germline V gene are LNHDA and SQIVND (reference sequence). This CDR3 is CATNRGGGNQPQHF. The CDR3 nucleotides are TGTGCCACTAATCGGGGGGGTGGCAATCAGCCCCAGCATTTT.

V is TRBV15 and J is TRBJ2-7; 9 bases line up with TRBD2. The CDR3 has 15 residues. Germline V gene sequence: CDR1 LNHNV, CDR2 YYDKDF (reference sequence). Germline trimming cut 3 bases from V and 2 bases from J; bases unmatched to any gene: 5. CDR3 DNA sequence: TGTGCCACCAGCAGTAAGCGGGGGGAAACCTACGAGCAGTACTTC. Its protein is CATSSKRGETYEQYF.

The gene calls are TRBV9 and TRBJ1-2, with TRBD1 as a possible D gene (5 bases). This CDR3 is 13 amino acids long. The germline V gene encodes CDR1 SGDLS and CDR2 YYNGEE. Trimming left V 3 bases short and J 2 bases short, with 8 bases between. CDR3 amino acids: CASSGDRNYGYTF. CDR3 sequence (DNA): TGTGCCAGCAGCGGCGACAGAAACTATGGCTACACCTTC.

The V gene is TRBV7-3, the J gene TRBJ1-6; the match to TRBD1 covers 8 bases. Looked up from germline, CDR1 is SGHTA and CDR2 is FQGTGA. After removal of 5 bases from V and 6 bases from J, the junction contained 9 bases not matched to a gene. The CDR3 is made up of 16 amino acids. CDR3 loop: CASSLSGGAGNSPLHF. The CDR3 DNA is TGTGCCAGCAGCCTATCAGGGGGCGCGGGTAATTCACCCCTCCACTTT.